These 11 T cell receptor beta chains were all obtained from the same sample, sequenced in a study of follicular helper T cells after annual influenza vaccination. The time point denotes: 2015-2016 season, pre-vaccination. Data came from immunoSEQ multiplex PCR; TCRdb stores just in-frame clones and leaves some out. The sample lists 11,000 to 15,000 clones, 65% to 85% occurring once. Material: CXCR5- memory CD4+ T cells sorted from blood, obtained on the day of influenza vaccination. The receptors were sampled from an adult who received the influenza vaccine.

The chain carries TRBV4-1 and TRBJ1-4; D uncertain. Trimming shortened V by 5 bases and J by 0 bases, and 19 bases separated the two germline ends. The CDR3 is 18 amino acids. Germline values: CDR1 MGHRA, CDR2 YSYEKL. CDR3 in amino acids: CASSGLGQEASTNEKLFF. Here the CDR3 DNA reads TGCGCCAGCAGCGGGCTGGGCCAGGAAGCGTCAACTAATGAAAAACTGTTTTTT.

The chain links TRBV28 to TRBJ2-6; D remains ambiguous. Germline V gene sequence: CDR1 MDHEN, CDR2 SYDVKM. The CDR3 extends over 14 amino acids. V was clipped by 6 bases and J by 2 bases, with 8 bases between them. The CDR3 sequence is CASSRLAGANVLTF. CDR3 sequence (DNA): TGTGCCAGCAGCCGGTTAGCTGGGGCCAACGTCCTGACTTTC.

This rearrangement joins TRBV9 to TRBJ1-6; D perhaps matches TRBD1 (6 bases). Between the trimmed V and J ends, which lost 3 bases and 8 bases, there was a span of 24 bases. The germline V gene encodes CDR1 SGDLS and CDR2 YYNGEE. The CDR3 runs 18 residues. The CDR3 region has the DNA TGTGCCAGCAGCGAGGGGAGTTACAGGGATTCGGAGGATTCACCCCTCCACTTT. Protein: CASSEGSYRDSEDSPLHF.

The chain links TRBV10-3 to TRBJ2-3; unclear D gene. V was pared by 5 bases and J by 7 bases, with 10 bases between. The CDR3 is made up of 12 amino acids. Germline loops: CDR1 ENHRY, CDR2 SYGVKD. CDR3 sequence: CAISLDLNTQYF. As DNA, the CDR3 is TGTGCCATCAGTCTAGATTTAAATACGCAGTATTTT.

This clone showed up just a few times. The chain combines TRBV6-4 with TRBJ1-5; D unresolved. The CDR3 extends over 13 amino acids. Germline CDR1 and CDR2: MRHNA and SNTAGT. The V end lost 4 bases, the J end lost 4 bases, and 8 bases lay between the germline ends. The DNA for the CDR3 is TGTGCCAGCAGTGGAGGAACGAATCAGCCCCAGCATTTT. Its protein product is CASSGGTNQPQHF.

The rearrangement links TRBV28 to TRBJ1-2; D might be TRBD1 (5 bases). The CDR3 has 14 amino acids. Germline values: CDR1 MDHEN, CDR2 SYDVKM. The V and J ends lost 7 bases and 6 bases respectively, with 18 bases between them. The CDR3 protein is CASTSFRRAHGYTF. The CDR3 DNA follows: TGTGCCAGCACCTCCTTTCGCAGGGCTCATGGCTACACCTTC.

V usage is TRBV5-1 and J usage is TRBJ2-1, with TRBD2 as a possible D gene (5 bases). Germline CDR1 SGHRS, CDR2 YFSETQ. CDR3 length: 19 amino acids. Trimming pared 0 bases from V and 1 base from J, leaving 20 bases between. CDR3 sequence (DNA): TGCGCCAGCAGCTTGGCCCTGCGAACTCTAGCCGTTTCCTACAATGAGCAGTTCTTC. Its protein is CASSLALRTLAVSYNEQFF.

The J gene is TRBJ2-3, the V gene TRBV29-1; 9 bases line up with TRBD1. V was pared by 6 bases and J by 2 bases, with 6 bases of the junction left unmatched. Germline V gene data show CDR1 as SQVTM and CDR2 as ANQGSEA. This CDR3 spans 14 amino acids. CDR3 residues: CSVPGTGTTDTQYF. CDR3 DNA: TGCAGCGTCCCGGGGACAGGGACCACAGATACGCAGTATTTT.

This chain connects TRBV18 to TRBJ1-1; TRBD1 matches 8 bases. Germline CDR1 is KGHSH and CDR2 is LQKENI. The CDR3 totals 14 residues. V gave up 6 bases and J gave up 5 bases; unmatched junction bases: 8. CDR3: CASSPDRGSTEAFF. The CDR3 coding sequence is TGTGCCAGCTCGCCAGACAGGGGTTCGACTGAAGCTTTCTTT.

The chain couples TRBV5-1 to TRBJ2-7, with 7 bases identical to TRBD2. The CDR3 sequence is 14 residues long. Germline-derived CDR1 and CDR2 are SGHRS and YFSETQ. The ends lost 1 base at V and 2 bases at J; junction bases unmatched: 3. The CDR3: CASSLRGGTYEQYF. CDR3 DNA sequence: TGCGCCAGCAGCTTGCGCGGGGGAACCTACGAGCAGTACTTC.

V and J are TRBV6-1 and TRBJ2-5; D is unresolved. Trimming took off 4 bases at V and 0 bases at J, with 9 bases between the two ends. CDR1 is MNHNS and CDR2 is SASEGT in the germline V gene. The CDR3 runs to 14 residues. The CDR3 loop is CASSAAVHQETQYF. In DNA form, the CDR3 reads TGTGCCAGCAGTGCTGCGGTCCACCAAGAGACCCAGTACTTC.